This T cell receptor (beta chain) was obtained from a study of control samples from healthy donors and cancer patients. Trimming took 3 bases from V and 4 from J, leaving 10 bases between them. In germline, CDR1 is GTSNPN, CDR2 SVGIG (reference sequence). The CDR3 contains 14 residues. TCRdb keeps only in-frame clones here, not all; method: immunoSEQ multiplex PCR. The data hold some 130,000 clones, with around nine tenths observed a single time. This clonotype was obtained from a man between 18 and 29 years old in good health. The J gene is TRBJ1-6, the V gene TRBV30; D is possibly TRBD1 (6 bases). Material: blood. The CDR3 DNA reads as TGTGCCTGGAGGGACAGTCTATATAATTCACCCCTCCACTTT. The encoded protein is CAWRDSLYNSPLHF.